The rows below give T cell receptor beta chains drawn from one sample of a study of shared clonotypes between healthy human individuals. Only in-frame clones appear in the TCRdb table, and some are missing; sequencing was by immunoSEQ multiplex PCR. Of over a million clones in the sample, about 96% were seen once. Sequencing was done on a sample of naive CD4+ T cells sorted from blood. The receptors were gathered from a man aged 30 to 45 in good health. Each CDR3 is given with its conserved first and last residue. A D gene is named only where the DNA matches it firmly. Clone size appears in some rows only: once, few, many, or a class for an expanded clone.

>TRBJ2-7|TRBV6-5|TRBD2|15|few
CASSTGLAGAYEQYF
TGTGCCAGCAGTACGGGACTAGCGGGAGCTTACGAGCAGTACTTC
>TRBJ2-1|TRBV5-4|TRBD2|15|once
CASSLTAGEGGEQFF
TGTGCCAGCAGCTTAACGGCGGGAGAGGGCGGTGAGCAGTTCTTC
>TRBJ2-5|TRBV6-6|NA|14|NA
CASSYSSDQETQYF
TGTGCCAGCAGTTACTCTTCGGACCAAGAGACCCAGTACTTC
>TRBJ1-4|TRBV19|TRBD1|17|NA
CASSRTGRPSTNEKLFF
TGTGCCAGTTCCCGGACAGGGAGGCCCTCAACTAATGAAAAACTGTTTTTT
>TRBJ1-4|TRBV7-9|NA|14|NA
CASSFSGVNEKLFF
TGTGCCAGCAGCTTTTCAGGCGTTAATGAAAAACTGTTTTTT
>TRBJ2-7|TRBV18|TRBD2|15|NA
CASSLGLAGAGEQYF
TGTGCCAGCTCATTGGGACTAGCGGGAGCGGGCGAGCAGTACTTC
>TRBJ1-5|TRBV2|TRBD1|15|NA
CASWGDRGLGQPQHF
TGTGCCAGCTGGGGGGACAGGGGGCTCGGACAGCCCCAGCATTTT
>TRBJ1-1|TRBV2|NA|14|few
CASSWTEVGTEAFF
TGTGCCAGCAGCTGGACGGAGGTGGGCACTGAAGCTTTCTTT
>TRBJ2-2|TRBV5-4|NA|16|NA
CASSFLGRPSTGELFF
TGTGCCAGCAGCTTTCTTGGGAGGCCGAGCACCGGGGAGCTGTTTTTT
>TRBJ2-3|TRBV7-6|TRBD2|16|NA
CASAASSGRGSDTQYF
TGTGCCAGTGCAGCGAGCAGCGGGAGAGGCTCAGATACGCAGTATTTT
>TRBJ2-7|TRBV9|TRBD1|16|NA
CASSPWGQGGYYEQYF
TGTGCCAGCAGCCCCTGGGGACAGGGGGGGTACTACGAGCAGTACTTC
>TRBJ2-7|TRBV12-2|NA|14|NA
CASRLLGVSYEQYF
TGTGCAAGTCGCTTATTGGGCGTTTCCTACGAGCAGTACTTC
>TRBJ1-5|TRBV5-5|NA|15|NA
CASSLEGLPNQPQHF
TGTGCCAGCAGCTTGGAAGGTCTACCTAATCAGCCCCAGCATTTT
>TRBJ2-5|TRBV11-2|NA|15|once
CASSLLLSGGETQYF
TGTGCCAGCAGCTTACTCCTTAGTGGGGGAGAGACCCAGTACTTC
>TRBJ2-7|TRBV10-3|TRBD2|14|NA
CAISPAGGVGEQYF
TGTGCCATATCCCCAGCGGGAGGGGTGGGGGAGCAGTACTTC
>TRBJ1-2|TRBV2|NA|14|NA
CASVTSQANYGYTF
TGTGCTAGCGTGACCTCGCAAGCTAACTATGGCTACACCTTC
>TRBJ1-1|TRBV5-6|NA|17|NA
CASSLFRQGSMNTEAFF
TGTGCCAGCAGCTTGTTTAGGCAGGGGTCCATGAACACTGAAGCTTTCTTT
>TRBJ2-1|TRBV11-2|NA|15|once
CASSLDWSSYNEQFF
TGTGCCAGCAGCTTAGACTGGAGCTCCTACAATGAGCAGTTCTTC
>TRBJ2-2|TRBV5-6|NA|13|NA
CASSYPNTGELFF
TGTGCCAGCAGCTACCCGAACACCGGGGAGCTGTTTTTT
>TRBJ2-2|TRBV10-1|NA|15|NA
CASSEDGANTGELFF
TGCGCCAGCTCCGAGGACGGAGCGAACACCGGGGAGCTGTTTTTT
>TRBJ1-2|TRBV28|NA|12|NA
CASSALNYGYTF
TGTGCCAGCAGCGCCCTCAACTATGGCTACACCTTC
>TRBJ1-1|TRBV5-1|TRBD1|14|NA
CASSLTGGNTEAFF
TGCGCCAGCAGCCTGACAGGGGGCAACACTGAAGCTTTCTTT
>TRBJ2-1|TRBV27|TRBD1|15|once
CASSSTGTVYNEQFF
TGTGCCAGCAGTTCGACCGGGACAGTCTACAATGAGCAGTTCTTC
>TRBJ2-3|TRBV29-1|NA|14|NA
CSVGLGGKKDTQYF
TGCAGCGTTGGGCTGGGCGGAAAGAAAGATACGCAGTATTTT
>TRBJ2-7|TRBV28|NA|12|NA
CASRAGVYEQYF
TGTGCCAGCAGGGCAGGGGTGTACGAGCAGTACTTC
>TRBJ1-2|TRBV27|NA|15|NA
CASAKGGGALDGYTF
TGTGCCAGCGCAAAAGGGGGAGGGGCCCTTGATGGCTACACCTTC
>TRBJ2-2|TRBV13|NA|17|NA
CASSLDSARYGTGELFF
TGTGCCAGCAGCTTAGATTCAGCGCGATACGGCACCGGGGAGCTGTTTTTT
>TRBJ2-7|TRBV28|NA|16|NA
CASSFHLGQLSYEQYF
TGTGCCAGCAGTTTCCACCTGGGACAACTCTCCTACGAGCAGTACTTC
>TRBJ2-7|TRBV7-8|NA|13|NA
CASSPGGAYEQYF
TGTGCCAGCAGCCCCGGGGGCGCCTACGAGCAGTACTTC
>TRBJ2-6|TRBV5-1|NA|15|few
CASQGTDSGANVLTF
TGCGCCAGCCAAGGGACGGACTCTGGGGCCAACGTCCTGACTTTC
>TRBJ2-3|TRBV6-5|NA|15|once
CASSYVGTSTDTQYF
TGTGCCAGCAGTTACGTGGGGACTAGCACAGATACGCAGTATTTT
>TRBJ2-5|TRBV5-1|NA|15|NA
CASSVTRTSQETQYF
TGCGCCAGCAGCGTCACGCGGACTTCACAAGAGACCCAGTACTTC